This T cell receptor (beta chain) was retrieved from a study of identical twins. Study results and caveats: Models predicted too little out-of-frame TCR alpha sharing in monozygotic twins.

A word on this clonotype: The target antigen is unknown.

Each CDR3 protein is one row after TCRdb ran MiXCR on the 5' RACE reads. Of some 590,000 distinct CDR3 sequences listed, around a tenth are singletons. Germline values: CDR1 MDHEN, CDR2 SYDVKM. With 4 bases removed from V and 6 bases from J, the gap between germline ends came to 7 bases. This CDR3 has 11 residues. These data were also reused for a study on yellow fever vaccine responses in identical twins.

The sequence derives from a woman between 18 and 29 years old in good health. The source material was PBMCs. V gene TRBV28 combines with J gene TRBJ2-7; unclear D gene. CDR3 residues: CASSSIIEQYF. The CDR3 DNA reads as TGTGCCAGCAGTTCAATAATCGAGCAGTACTTC.